This entry lists 15 T cell receptor beta chains sequenced from one sample in a study of post-analysis software for immune sequencing data. Whole-study results and caveats: TRBV segments more frequent in patients than in controls numbered five and included TRBV5-6, TRBV5-1 and TRBV20-1.

No antigen has been identified for these receptors. Unique-molecular-identifier-tagged TCR beta cDNA libraries were used. TCRdb re-called the PCR reads through MiXCR, storing one row per CDR3 protein. The repertoire includes about 770,000 distinct CDR3 sequences, about 45% of them detected once, and approximately 5% sits in the top ten. The sequenced material came from blood. The source of these receptors is a girl aged 5 to 17 with multiple sclerosis.

This clonotype was recorded only once. The rearrangement links TRBV15 to TRBJ2-2; maybe TRBD1 (6 bases). CDR1 and CDR2 (germline): LNHNV, YYDKDF (reference sequence). This CDR3 has 13 residues. Trimming pared 6 bases from V and 6 bases from J, leaving 11 bases between. The DNA of the CDR3 is TGTGCCACCAGGCGCAGGGGATCCGGGGAGCTGTTTTTT. It codes for CATRRRGSGELFF.

The J gene is TRBJ2-1, the V gene TRBV29-1, with D unresolved. Germline CDR1 is SQVTM and CDR2 is ANQGSEA. The CDR3 runs 16 residues. The V and J ends lost 0 bases and 0 bases respectively, with 12 bases between them. CDR3 amino acids: CSVEDEAESSYNEQFF. DNA for the CDR3: TGCAGCGTTGAAGACGAGGCGGAAAGCTCCTACAATGAGCAGTTCTTC.

This chain joins TRBV20-1 and TRBJ2-5; no definite D call. The ends were cut back, 2 bases at V and 1 base at J, with 11 bases in the middle. CDR1 and CDR2 from the germline V gene are DFQATT and SNEGSKA (reference sequence). This CDR3 contains 14 residues. DNA of the CDR3: TGCAGTGCTAGATCCTTAGACTCCCAAGAGACCCAGTACTTC. Its translation is CSARSLDSQETQYF.

V usage is TRBV12-3 or TRBV12-4 and J usage is TRBJ2-7, with 8 bases matching TRBD1. The CDR3 runs to 14 residues. V lost 5 bases, J lost 3 bases, and 6 bases stayed unmatched. CDR3 amino acids: CASSTRTGFYEQYF. DNA of the CDR3: TGTGCCAGCAGTACTCGGACAGGGTTCTACGAGCAGTACTTC.

This clonotype was observed a few times. V gene TRBV5-1 combines with J gene TRBJ2-1, with D unresolved. The V gene's germline CDR1 is SGHRS and CDR2 YFSETQ. V gave up 4 bases and J gave up 2 bases, with 19 bases separating them. The length of the CDR3 is 17 residues. CDR3 amino acids: CASSPAPGIGAYNEQFF. The CDR3 DNA reads TGCGCCAGCAGCCCAGCCCCGGGTATTGGCGCCTACAATGAGCAGTTCTTC.

The chain has TRBV29-1 and TRBJ2-7; no firm D call. The length of the CDR3 is 11 residues. Germline assignment: CDR1 SQVTM and CDR2 ANQGSEA. Trimming took 5 bases from V and 0 from J, leaving 5 bases between them. The CDR3 DNA is TGCAGCGTTAAGGACTCCTACGAGCAGTACTTC. Residues: CSVKDSYEQYF.

In its sample, this clonotype was seen a few times. The rearrangement uses TRBV12-3 or TRBV12-4 and TRBJ2-7, with TRBD1 identical over 8 bases. With V trimmed by 4 bases and J by 0 bases, 8 bases remained unmatched. CDR3 size: 16 residues. CDR3 sequence (DNA): TGTGCCAGCAGTTCCACCGACAGGGGAGCCTCCTACGAGCAGTACTTC. Residues: CASSSTDRGASYEQYF.

The chain joins TRBV20-1 to TRBJ2-1, with 7 bases identical to TRBD1. Germline CDR1 and CDR2: DFQATT and SNEGSKA (reference sequence). The CDR3 has 14 residues. Trimming cost V 6 bases and J 7 bases; bases outside gene matches: 12. The CDR3 DNA sequence: TGCAGTGCAGATCCCAGGGGGTCGGGAAATGAGCAGTTCTTC. Amino acids: CSADPRGSGNEQFF.

The chain combines TRBV12-3 or TRBV12-4 with TRBJ2-1; D is uncertain. This CDR3 comprises 13 residues. Trimming took 5 bases from V and 3 from J, leaving 8 bases between them. CDR3 region: CASSPDHYNEQFF. DNA for the CDR3: TGTGCCAGCAGTCCCGACCACTACAATGAGCAGTTCTTC.

The chain has TRBV28 and TRBJ1-2; no firm D call. Germline V lookup: CDR1 MDHEN, CDR2 SYDVKM. This CDR3 spans 14 amino acids. Trimming shortened V by 5 bases and J by 6 bases, and 16 bases separated the two germline ends. The CDR3 DNA follows: TGTGCCAGCAGTGAAGGGCAGACCAACGATGGCTACACCTTC. The encoded protein is CASSEGQTNDGYTF.

This clonotype appeared a few times. A read error may produce the germline difference seen at one junction end. This chain joins TRBV5-6 and TRBJ2-1; 11 bases map to TRBD2. The CDR3 covers 16 residues. The germline V gene has CDR1 SGHDT and CDR2 YYEEEE. CDR3 bases: TGCGCCAGCAGCTGGGGACTAGCGGTGTCATACAATGAGCAGTTCTTC. Its translation is CASSWGLAVSYNEQFF.

The chain recombines TRBV20-1 with TRBJ1-2; D call uncertain. From germline, CDR1 is DFQATT and CDR2 SNEGSKA (reference sequence). CDR3 length equals 16 residues. Trimming cost V 5 bases and J 5 bases, with 24 bases left between them. CDR3 nucleotide sequence: TGCAGTGCTCGAAAGGCGGGCGAGACAACCGAATATGGCTACACCTTC. This translates into CSARKAGETTEYGYTF.

The chain combines TRBV20-1 with TRBJ2-7, with D tentatively TRBD2 (6 bases). V was trimmed by 1 base and J by 3 bases, leaving 16 bases between them. Germline V CDR1 and CDR2: DFQATT, SNEGSKA (reference sequence). This CDR3 contains 15 residues. CDR3 in DNA: TGCAGTGCTAGAGCGTCACTAGCTAGGAACTACGAGCAGTACTTC. This gives the protein CSARASLARNYEQYF.

This clonotype was observed a handful of times. The chain uses TRBV27 and TRBJ2-7, with D possibly being TRBD1 (6 bases). Looked up from germline, CDR1 is MNHEY and CDR2 is SMNVEV (reference sequence). The V and J ends lost 8 bases and 3 bases respectively, with 20 bases between them. This CDR3 spans 15 amino acids. The CDR3 DNA is TGTGCCAGCCGCCCGAGGGGTGGGGGCGGCTACGAGCAGTACTTC. Translated, it gives CASRPRGGGGYEQYF.

The J gene is TRBJ2-3, the V gene TRBV30, with D possibly matching TRBD2 (6 bases). The CDR3 length is 15 residues. V was clipped by 8 bases and J by 2 bases, with 20 bases between them. Germline V CDR1 and CDR2: GTSNPN, SVGIG (reference sequence). The CDR3 sequence: CALSRTGGPTDTQYF. CDR3 coding DNA: TGTGCCCTGTCGCGAACTGGAGGGCCCACAGATACGCAGTATTTT.